These 18 T cell receptor beta chains were all obtained from the same sample, sequenced in a study of blood T cell repertoires in COVID-19. Here immunoSEQ multiplex PCR was the method, and the copy in TCRdb shows in-frame clones only, minus some. The sample holds about 250,000 clones, around 87% seen once. The sample consisted of PBMCs or T cells enriched from blood (not recorded which). The receptors stem from a woman younger than 35 who had recovered from COVID-19.

This clone was seen a few times. The chain joins TRBV6-5 to TRBJ1-4; TRBD1 might be the D (6 bases). The CDR3 is 15 residues long. Germline CDR1 is MNHEY and CDR2 is SVGAGI. Trimming pared 2 bases from V and 7 bases from J, leaving 14 bases between. The CDR3 nucleotides are TGTGCCAGCAGTTACGCCGGGGGGCGAGGTGAAAAACTGTTTTTT. Translation gives CASSYAGGRGEKLFF.

A few counts support this clone. This sequence joins TRBV2 and TRBJ1-1; D may be TRBD1 (6 bases). Germline V gene data show CDR1 as SNHLY and CDR2 as FYNNEI. Trimming took off 4 bases at V and 1 base at J, with 13 bases between the two ends. The CDR3 loop spans 15 amino acids. The CDR3 DNA reads as TGTGCCAGCAGTGTTCCTCAGGGGCCGAACACTGAAGCTTTCTTT. This sequence encodes CASSVPQGPNTEAFF.

The chain has TRBV6-5 and TRBJ2-3; D perhaps matches TRBD1 (6 bases). Trimming left V 0 bases short and J 2 bases short, with 9 bases between. This CDR3 contains 15 residues. In germline, CDR1 is MNHEY, CDR2 SVGAGI. CDR3 residues: CASSYSGTTTDTQYF. Here the CDR3 DNA reads TGTGCCAGCAGTTACTCCGGGACAACCACAGATACGCAGTATTTT.

This clone has just one count. The CDR3 region is CASSLDGTDSNQPQHF. CDR3 DNA sequence: TGTGCCAGCAGCTTGGACGGGACAGATAGCAATCAGCCCCAGCATTTT. The J gene is TRBJ1-5, the V gene TRBV28; 7 nucleotides agree with TRBD1. Per the germline V gene, CDR1 is MDHEN and CDR2 is SYDVKM. The CDR3 has 16 amino acids. The V segment lost 6 bases and the J segment 0 bases; nucleotides outside the gene matches: 8.

V usage is TRBV10-3 and J usage is TRBJ2-3; TRBD2 agrees at 9 bases. V dropped 4 bases and J dropped 2; count of bases not matched to a gene: 7. This CDR3 region has 16 residues. The germline V gene encodes CDR1 ENHRY and CDR2 SYGVKD. The CDR3 sequence: CAISVDLAGVTDTQYF. The CDR3 DNA is TGTGCCATCAGTGTCGATTTAGCGGGGGTCACAGATACGCAGTATTTT.

The chain uses TRBV27 and TRBJ2-1; 11 bases are shared with TRBD2. This CDR3 is 18 amino acids long. The V segment lost 8 bases and the J segment 0 bases; nucleotides outside the gene matches: 12. Germline-derived CDR1 and CDR2 are MNHEY and SMNVEV (reference sequence). Here the CDR3 reads CASARFSGGDSSYNEQFF. The CDR3, as DNA: TGTGCCAGCGCCCGATTTAGCGGGGGGGATAGCTCCTACAATGAGCAGTTCTTC.

The chain couples TRBV3-1 (or the pseudogene TRBV3-2) to TRBJ1-2, with 9 bases fitting TRBD1. After removal of 5 bases from V and 5 bases from J, the junction contained 15 bases not matched to a gene. The germline CDR1 and CDR2 sequences are LGHDT and YNNKEL (reference sequence). CDR3 length: 17 residues. The CDR3 sequence: CASSNRRDRDFLYGYTF. In DNA form, the CDR3 reads TGTGCCAGCAGCAATCGTCGGGACAGGGACTTTCTATATGGCTACACCTTC.

The V call is TRBV2, the J call TRBJ2-5; weak D call: TRBD1 (6 bases). V was clipped by 1 base and J by 2 bases, with 11 bases between them. Germline V gives CDR1 SNHLY, CDR2 FYNNEI. This CDR3 comprises 15 residues. The CDR3 loop is CASSEEGGRQETQYF. CDR3 coding DNA: TGTGCCAGCAGTGAAGAAGGGGGTCGGCAAGAGACCCAGTACTTC. The whole variable domain, remainder taken from reference TRBV2 and TRBJ2-5, is EPEVTQTPSHQVTQMGQEVILRCVPISNHLYFYWYRQILGQKVEFLVSFYNNEISEKSEIFDDQFSVERPDGSNFTLKIRSTKLEDSAMYFCASSEEGGRQETQYFGPGTRLLVL.

This clone was detected only once. This chain links TRBV28 with TRBJ1-4; the match to TRBD1 covers 8 bases. The CDR3 covers 14 residues. Per germline, CDR1 MDHEN and CDR2 SYDVKM. V shed 6 bases, J shed 8 bases, and the junction held 8 bases outside the gene matches. The DNA of the CDR3 is TGTGCCAGCAGGAGGGACAGGATTAGAGAAAAACTGTTTTTT. This codes for CASRRDRIREKLFF.

This clone was detected only a few times. This specimen includes other DNA sequences encoding the same CDR3. The rearrangement joins TRBV5-1 to TRBJ1-1; D possibly corresponds to TRBD1 (5 bases). The germline gives CDR1 SGHRS, CDR2 YFSETQ. V gave up 1 base and J gave up 0 bases, with 10 bases separating them. The CDR3 spans 15 residues. The CDR3 loop reads CASSLRQGLNTEAFF. For the CDR3, the DNA is TGCGCCAGCAGCTTGCGTCAGGGCCTGAACACTGAAGCTTTCTTT.

The V and J genes are TRBV27 and TRBJ2-2; 8 bases map to TRBD1. CDR3 size: 15 residues. The V gene's germline CDR1 is MNHEY and CDR2 SMNVEV (reference sequence). V shed 5 bases and J 4 bases; nucleotides not matched to a gene: 6. CDR3 sequence reads: CASSPQGALTGELFF. The CDR3 nucleotides are TGTGCCAGCAGTCCCCAGGGGGCCCTCACCGGGGAGCTGTTTTTT.

V usage is TRBV7-2 and J usage is TRBJ1-2; TRBD1 agrees at 12 bases. Losses at the gene ends were 6 bases for V and 14 bases for J; bases not matched to a gene: 16. CDR1 SGHTA and CDR2 FQGNSA come from the germline V gene. CDR3 size: 15 residues. The CDR3 DNA is TGTGCCAGCAGTTATGACGTCCGGGACAGGGGGCAAAAGACCTTC. It codes for CASSYDVRDRGQKTF.

In DNA, the CDR3 is TGTGCCAGCATGGCGGTTAGACAGGGGAATGAAAAACTGTTTTTT. Its translation is CASMAVRQGNEKLFF. This chain connects TRBV2 to TRBJ1-4; 8 bases agree with TRBD1. The V segment lost 7 bases and the J segment 5 bases; nucleotides outside the gene matches: 9. The germline CDR1 and CDR2 sequences are SNHLY and FYNNEI. The CDR3 extends over 15 amino acids.

The chain combines TRBV6-5 with TRBJ2-2; D is unresolved. V lost 1 base to trimming and J lost 1 base, with 7 bases between them. Germline CDR1 MNHEY, CDR2 SVGAGI. The CDR3 length is 15 residues. As DNA, the CDR3 is TGTGCCAGCAGTTACTTGGCAGAGAACACCGGGGAGCTGTTTTTT. This codes for CASSYLAENTGELFF.

The chain combines TRBV28 with TRBJ2-7; possibly TRBD2 for D (5 bases). This CDR3 is 15 amino acids long. Germline V lookup: CDR1 MDHEN, CDR2 SYDVKM. Trimming cost V 4 bases and J 3 bases, with 16 bases left between them. CDR3 in DNA: TGTGCCAGCAGTTCGAGACGGAAAGGAGGCTACGAGCAGTACTTC. Protein sequence: CASSSRRKGGYEQYF.

This rearrangement joins TRBV20-1 to TRBJ1-4; no firm D call. Between the trimmed V and J ends, which lost 3 bases and 0 bases, there was a span of 8 bases. CDR1 is DFQATT, CDR2 SNEGSKA, per germline (reference sequence). This CDR3 is 14 amino acids long. Written as DNA, the CDR3 is TGCAGTGCTAGTAGAGGTGCAACTAATGAAAAACTGTTTTTT. The encoded protein is CSASRGATNEKLFF.

CDR3 bases: TGTGCCAGCAGTTCCGACAGTGATCCAACTAATGAAAAACTGTTTTTT. It encodes CASSSDSDPTNEKLFF. The V call is TRBV27, the J call TRBJ1-4; tentative D call: TRBD1 (5 bases). The V and J ends lost 4 bases and 0 bases respectively, with 12 bases between them. The CDR3 is 16 amino acids. Germline V gene sequence: CDR1 MNHEY, CDR2 SMNVEV (reference sequence).

The rearrangement joins TRBV11-2 to TRBJ2-3; 10 bases fit TRBD2. V was pared by 5 bases and J by 10 bases, with 15 bases of the junction left unmatched. The CDR3 is 16 residues long. CDR1 is SGHAT and CDR2 is FQNNGV in the germline V gene. Written as DNA, the CDR3 is TGTGCCAGCAGCACACTAGCGGGGAGGCCCCCTCCATCGCAGTATTTT. This sequence encodes CASSTLAGRPPPSQYF.